This T cell receptor (beta chain) was captured by sequencing in a study of T cells in Graves' hyperthyroidism and ophthalmopathy. Findings and limits, study-wide: The model predicted ophthalmopathy a median around six months before onset. Ophthalmopathy stood apart from stable hyperthyroidism in a 13 V-J model. Most clonotypes expanded in the thyroid (above 0.001) were also present in blood.

Note on this clonotype: The antigen remains undetermined.

The TCR beta CDR3 regions underwent amplification using RNA transcripts as the source. HTBI primers were the set used in a first-round RT-PCR of the TCR CDR3. TCRdb recomputed calls from the multiplex PCR reads with MiXCR, one row per CDR3 protein. The sample includes 250,000 or so distinct CDR3 sequences, around 17% of them seen just once. Not enrolled were patients with uncontrolled infection, other autoimmune disease, pregnancy or lactation. CDR1 is MNHEY and CDR2 is SVGEGT in the germline V gene. With 5 bases removed from V and 0 bases from J, the gap between germline ends came to 8 bases. The CDR3 is 14 residues long.

The TCR was taken from a woman younger than 35 with Graves' ophthalmopathy. The chain recombines TRBV6-2 or TRBV6-3 with TRBJ2-1; D remains unclear. Sequencing input: blood. The CDR3 DNA is TGTGCCAGCAGTGGAGTTAGCTCCTACAATGAGCAGTTCTTC. It translates to CASSGVSSYNEQFF.